The present entry profiles one TCR beta chain with its context. Its specificity is not known. A clone one base away is much larger, so this may be a read error. The data derive from a study of blood T cells in healthy people across ages. Whole-study findings and limits: Whereas aged donors had fewer naive CD4+ cells, long-lived donors had more of them and higher diversity. Because donor CMV status was unknown, expanded clonotype changes were possibly confounded. Naive T cell percentage and TCR beta diversity correlated strongly. A roughly linear age-dependent decrease characterized TCR beta diversity per million T cells.

For the second PCR, which ran for about 7 to 11 cycles, a sample-barcoded 5' primer and a J-beta primer mix were used. From the 5' RACE reads, TCRdb called clonotypes with MiXCR, one entry per CDR3 protein. Of about 1.1 million distinct CDR3 sequences listed, 35% to 40% were seen once; the top ten hold around 14%. This CDR3 is 13 amino acids long. Trimming pared 10 bases from V and 7 bases from J, leaving 18 bases between. From germline, CDR1 is MNHEY and CDR2 SVGEGT. Sequenced material: blood. This chain connects TRBV6-2 or TRBV6-3 to TRBJ2-3; D is possibly TRBD2 (6 bases). The origin of this receptor is a man between 18 and 29 years old in good health. The CDR3 DNA follows: TGTGCCACCGCCATGGGACTGGCTAATACGCAGTATTTT. Its translation is CATAMGLANTQYF.